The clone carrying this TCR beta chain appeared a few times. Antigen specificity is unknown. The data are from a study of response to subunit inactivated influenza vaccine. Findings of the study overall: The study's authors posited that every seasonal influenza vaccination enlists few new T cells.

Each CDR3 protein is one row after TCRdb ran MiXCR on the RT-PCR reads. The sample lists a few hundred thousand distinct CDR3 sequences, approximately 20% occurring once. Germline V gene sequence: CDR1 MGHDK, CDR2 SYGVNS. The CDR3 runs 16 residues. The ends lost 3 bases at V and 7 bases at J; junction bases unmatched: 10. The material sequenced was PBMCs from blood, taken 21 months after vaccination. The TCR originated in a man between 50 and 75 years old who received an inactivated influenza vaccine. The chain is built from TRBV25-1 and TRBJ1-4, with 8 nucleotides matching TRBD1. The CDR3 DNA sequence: TGTGCCAGCAGTGACAGCCGGACAGGGCCGCTTGAAAAACTGTTTTTT. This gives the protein CASSDSRTGPLEKLFF.